This section outlines one T cell receptor beta chain sequence together with its context. What it binds is unknown. The CDR3 runs 17 residues. Per the germline V gene, CDR1 is SGDLS and CDR2 is YYNGEE. J was trimmed by 0 bases and V by 2 bases; bases with no gene match: 6. These data belong to a study of cytomegalovirus exposure and HLA in healthy donors. Study context: For the approximately 360 genotyped donors, roughly 81% fell within the Caucasian-associated ancestry cluster.

PCR involved 60 Vbeta and 13 Jbeta primers. TCRdb's copy holds only in-frame clones and misses some; the assay was immunoSEQ multiplex PCR. The data contain 90,000 to 130,000 clones, less than 85% of them singletons. Study-level findings and limits: Segments of the TCR beta V type were, in most cases, productive about 87% or about 30% of the time in an earlier analysis. Around 160 TCR beta chains were listed as cytomegalovirus-associated.

V is TRBV9 and J is TRBJ2-3; 10 bases are a match to TRBD2. The sequenced material came from PBMCs. This TCR derives from a man aged 25 to 40 in good health and CMV-seropositive. This CDR3 reads CASSVLAGDPSTDTQYF. The CDR3 DNA follows: TGTGCCAGCAGCGTTCTAGCGGGGGATCCTAGCACAGATACGCAGTATTTT.